These 18 T cell receptor beta chains originate from one sample sequenced in a study of regulatory T cells in long-lasting Graves disease. In building TCR beta libraries, iRepertoire HTBI primers were used together with Arm-PCR of CDR3 regions. Each CDR3 protein is one row after TCRdb ran MiXCR on the multiplex PCR reads. The data hold more than 350,000 distinct CDR3 sequences, with 20% to 25% observed a single time. Time point meaning: persistent/refractory GD, antithyroid drugs over 5 years with positive TRAb. PBMC-extracted RNA yielded the TCR library. The specimen was peripheral blood mononuclear cells (PBMCs), collected when the disease was refractory, from a patient treated with antithyroid drugs. All receptors derive from a female donor with Graves disease.

Points on this clonotype: A much larger clone lies a single base off, so this may be a read error. The chain has TRBV24-1 and TRBJ2-7; D may be TRBD1 (6 bases). The V gene lost 7 bases and the J gene lost 3 bases, with 15 bases spanning the gap. Germline-derived CDR1 and CDR2 are KGHDR and SFDVKD. The CDR3 has 14 amino acids. This chain's CDR3 is CATSGAGDHYEQYF. CDR3 DNA: TGTGCCACCAGCGGGGCAGGGGACCACTACGAGCAGTACTTC.

In its sample, this clonotype was seen many times. The chain couples TRBV6-1 to TRBJ1-1; D not resolved. The germline V and J ends were trimmed by 6 bases and 1 base, with 15 bases remaining between them. This CDR3 has 15 amino acids. Germline V gives CDR1 MNHNS, CDR2 SASEGT. The CDR3 spells CASSPYWTENTEAFF. The CDR3 DNA reads TGTGCCAGCAGCCCCTACTGGACGGAGAACACTGAAGCTTTCTTT.

The chain carries TRBV7-9 and TRBJ2-7; tentatively, D is TRBD1 (7 bases). Trimming cost V 5 bases and J 7 bases, with 21 bases left between them. Germline loops: CDR1 SEHNR, CDR2 FQNEAQ (reference sequence). The CDR3 consists of 15 residues. The CDR3 here is CASSLQGGFPREQYF. The DNA for the CDR3 is TGTGCCAGCAGCCTCCAGGGGGGTTTCCCGCGGGAGCAGTACTTC.

The V and J genes are TRBV4-1 and TRBJ1-1; unclear D gene. CDR1 MGHRA and CDR2 YSYEKL come from the germline V gene. CDR3 length: 12 amino acids. Trimming removed 3 bases from V and 7 bases from J, with 9 bases in between. CDR3 coding DNA: TGCGCCAGCAGCCACCTCGGGGATGAAGCTTTCTTT. Its protein product is CASSHLGDEAFF.

The chain has TRBV9 and TRBJ1-6, with a possible D match to TRBD1 (5 bases). The CDR3 has 15 residues. The V gene's germline CDR1 is SGDLS and CDR2 YYNGEE. V gave up 0 bases and J gave up 8 bases, with 12 bases separating them. The CDR3 loop reads CASSVAPGRDSPLHF. DNA of the CDR3: TGTGCCAGCAGCGTAGCTCCGGGACGCGATTCACCCCTCCACTTT.

The rearrangement joins TRBV28 to TRBJ2-1; D unclear. Germline CDR1 reads MDHEN; CDR2 reads SYDVKM. The CDR3 totals 13 residues. V lost 6 bases and J 10 bases, leaving 16 bases between the germline ends. The CDR3 sequence is CASSATRAQEQFF. The CDR3 region has the DNA TGTGCCAGCAGCGCGACAAGGGCACAAGAGCAGTTCTTC.

This clonotype was counted many times. The chain employs TRBV29-1 and TRBJ1-2; D uncertain. This CDR3 has 13 residues. V lost 4 bases to trimming and J lost 0 bases, with 9 bases between them. Germline lookup yields CDR1 SQVTM and CDR2 ANQGSEA. The CDR3 loop reads CSVGWGANYGYTF. CDR3 coding DNA: TGCAGCGTTGGGTGGGGTGCTAACTATGGCTACACCTTC.

On this clonotype: A much larger clone lies a single base off, so this may be a read error. The chain has TRBV28 and TRBJ1-5; D gene uncertain. Germline V gives CDR1 MDHEN, CDR2 SYDVKM. The CDR3 runs to 15 residues. V was trimmed by 1 base and J by 3 bases, leaving 10 bases between them. The CDR3 region is CASSLSPGPNQPQHF. The CDR3 DNA follows: TGTGCCAGCAGTTTATCTCCAGGCCCCAATCAGCCCCAGCATTTT.

The chain recombines TRBV27 with TRBJ1-3; TRBD1 is a possible D gene (5 bases). Germline V gives CDR1 MNHEY, CDR2 SMNVEV (reference sequence). V lost 3 bases and J lost 7, with 16 bases in between. The CDR3 covers 15 residues. The CDR3 region is CASSFEAEGWNTIYF. For the CDR3, the DNA is TGTGCCAGCAGTTTCGAGGCAGAGGGGTGGAACACCATATATTTT.

In this sample, this clonotype turned up a few times. Germline is not matched at one junction end, which may reflect a read error. In DNA form, the CDR3 reads TGTGCCAGCAGCTTATTGCAGCGGCCCCTCTCTTTC. It encodes CASSLLQRPLSF. The V call is TRBV7-2, the J call TRBJ2-7; D is possibly TRBD2 (5 bases). The length of the CDR3 is 12 residues. CDR1 and CDR2 from the germline V gene are SGHTA and FQGNSA.

With regard to this clonotype: A read error is possible here, since a much larger clone lies one base away. Here the CDR3 omits its conserved ending phenylalanine or tryptophan, so a read error is the likely source. The V gene is TRBV28, the J gene TRBJ1-1, with TRBD1 identical over 11 bases. CDR1 and CDR2 from the germline V gene are MDHEN and SYDVKM. The CDR3 consists of 15 residues. V trimming: 5 bases; J trimming: 5 bases; junction bases outside the gene matches: 7. CDR3 protein: CASSPRGQGATEAFS. The CDR3 DNA follows: TGTGCCAGCAGTCCACGAGGACAGGGGGCGACTGAAGCTTTCTCT.

This clonotype was seen once. A clone one base away is much larger, so this may be a read error. This chain connects TRBV6-1 to TRBJ1-1, with 7 bases lining up with TRBD1. The CDR3 spans 15 residues. Looked up from germline, CDR1 is MNHNS and CDR2 is SASEGT. The CDR3 loop reads CASSNWDRKNAEAFF. CDR3 bases: TGTGCCAGCAGTAACTGGGACAGAAAGAACGCTGAAGCTTTCTTT.

This clonotype was found a few times. The chain uses TRBV11-2 and TRBJ1-1; D gene uncertain. Between the trimmed V and J ends, which lost 2 bases and 4 bases, there was a span of 11 bases. The CDR3 extends over 14 amino acids. Germline assignment: CDR1 SGHAT and CDR2 FQNNGV. CDR3 nucleotide sequence: TGTGCCAGCAGCTTAAAACGGGCAATCACTGAAGCTTTCTTT. Protein: CASSLKRAITEAFF.

V and J are TRBV20-1 and TRBJ2-5; no reliable D call. There are 12 residues in the CDR3. Trimming removed 7 bases from V and 5 bases from J, with 14 bases in between. Looked up from germline, CDR1 is DFQATT and CDR2 is SNEGSKA (reference sequence). The chain's CDR3 is CSVIKGKETQYF. The CDR3 DNA follows: TGCAGTGTTATCAAAGGGAAGGAGACCCAGTACTTC.

The chain carries TRBV5-1 and TRBJ1-1; a weak D match, TRBD1 (5 bases). Between the trimmed V and J ends, which lost 4 bases and 3 bases, there was a span of 10 bases. The CDR3 runs to 13 residues. The germline CDR1 and CDR2 sequences are SGHRS and YFSETQ. Here the CDR3 reads CASSRGTDTEAFF. The CDR3 DNA reads as TGCGCCAGCAGCCGGGGGACGGACACTGAAGCTTTCTTT.

In the case of this clonotype: At one boundary the junction diverges from the germline segment, which might be a read error. The gene calls are TRBV7-2 and TRBJ1-2; unclear D gene. The CDR3 contains 13 residues. The germline gives CDR1 SGHTA, CDR2 FQGNSA. CDR3 loop: CASSFSRQDGCTF. CDR3 sequence (DNA): TGTGCCAGCAGCTTTTCCCGCCAGGATGGCTGCACCTTC. The full variable domain, its missing parts supplied by reference TRBV7-2 and TRBJ1-2, is GAGVSQSPSNKVTEKGKDVELRCDPISGHTALYWYRQSLGQGLEFLIYFQGNSAPDKSGLPSDRFSAERTGGSVSTLTIQRTQQEDSAVYLCASSFSRQDGCTFGSGTRLTVV.

The CDR3 DNA follows: TGTGCCAGCAGTTTAGTAATAGGGAGATTCACTGAAGCTTTCTTT. Translation gives CASSLVIGRFTEAFF. The rearrangement links TRBV2 to TRBJ1-1; D is uncertain. The V end lost 5 bases, the J end lost 4 bases, and 17 bases lay between the germline ends. CDR1 is SNHLY, CDR2 FYNNEI, per germline. This CDR3 has 15 residues.

This rearrangement joins TRBV27 to TRBJ2-7; D might be TRBD1 (6 bases). This CDR3 is built from 15 residues. Trimming pared 6 bases from V and 0 bases from J, leaving 15 bases between. Germline CDR1 reads MNHEY; CDR2 reads SMNVEV (reference sequence). The CDR3 spells CASSQTQGSSYEQYF. The CDR3 DNA follows: TGTGCCAGCAGCCAAACGCAGGGGAGCTCCTACGAGCAGTACTTC.